This TCR beta chain was profiled in a study of chemoradiotherapy in HPV16-positive cancers. On the study more broadly: Functional T-cell assays on two HPV16-positive patients' cells defined candidate HPV-specific clones and common TCR motifs. Study results and caveats: The functional HPV-specific definition rests on just a couple of HPV16-positive patients.

Turning to this clone: Its matching antigen is unknown.

Trimming removed 8 bases from V and 0 bases from J, with 5 bases in between. Germline lookup yields CDR1 SEHNR and CDR2 FQNEAQ (reference sequence). This CDR3 has 13 residues. The repertoire was sequenced with immunoSEQ multiplex PCR; TCRdb's copy has only in-frame clones and lacks some. The data show some 30,000 clones, over 65% seen once. The chain is built from TRBV7-9 and TRBJ2-6; unclear D gene. This receptor was taken from a human donor with HPV-associated anogenital cancer. The specimen comprised blood, sampled from a patient who underwent chemoradiotherapy. This chain's CDR3 is CASESSGANVLTF. As DNA, the CDR3 is TGTGCCAGCGAGAGCTCTGGGGCCAACGTCCTGACTTTC. Supplemented by reference TRBV7-9 and TRBJ2-6, the full variable domain reads DTGVSQNPRHKITKRGQNVTFRCDPISEHNRLYWYRQTLGQGPEFLTYFQNEAQLEKSRLLSDRFSAERPKGSFSTLEIQRTEQGDSAMYLCASESSGANVLTFGAGSRLTVL.